This is a list of T cell receptor beta chains from one sample in a study of blood T cell repertoires in COVID-19. Here immunoSEQ multiplex PCR was the method, and the copy in TCRdb shows in-frame clones only, minus some. The sample contains about 100,000 clones, about 80% of which appear only once. Sequencing was carried out using peripheral blood. Receptors were obtained from a woman in her 70s with acute or convalescent COVID-19. Each CDR3 is given with its conserved first and last residue.

J: TRBJ1-2; V: TRBV19; CDR3: CASSPRTGHGYTF
J: TRBJ2-5; V: TRBV10-3; CDR3: CAAKGAEGETQYF
J: TRBJ2-2; V: TRBV2; CDR3: CATAGGPATGELFF
J: TRBJ2-3; V: TRBV7-3; CDR3: CASSFVGQPTDTQYF
J: TRBJ1-1; V: TRBV29-1; CDR3: CSVNSMNTEAFF
J: TRBJ2-3; V: TRBV7-9; CDR3: CASSSGTSSSDTQYF
J: TRBJ2-1; V: TRBV25-1; CDR3: CASSETGTGAANEQFF
J: TRBJ2-5; V: TRBV12-5; CDR3: CASGPGTSGETQYF
J: TRBJ2-4; V: TRBV6-5; CDR3: CASSSAGNIQYF
J: TRBJ2-5; V: TRBV5-1; CDR3: CASSLVVAETQYF
J: TRBJ2-5; V: TRBV2; CDR3: CASSEVRGQETQYF
J: TRBJ1-1; V: TRBV27; CDR3: CASRRDTEAFF
J: TRBJ2-4; V: TRBV10-3; CDR3: CAISEPVGRGALAKNIQYF
J: TRBJ2-4; V: TRBV7-2; CDR3: CASSLGPGVENIQYF
J: TRBJ1-5; V: TRBV30; CDR3: CAWSAGTGGLQPQHF
J: TRBJ2-2; V: TRBV7-9; CDR3: CASSPFQGALGGELFF
J: TRBJ1-1; V: TRBV29-1; CDR3: CSVALHGTGESEAFF
J: TRBJ1-3; V: TRBV18; CDR3: CASSRTQLRSGNTIYF
J: TRBJ2-6; V: TRBV12-3/TRBV12-4; CDR3: CASSFIGANVLTF
J: TRBJ2-1; V: TRBV5-1; CDR3: CASSLDLFNEQFF
J: TRBJ2-3; V: TRBV5-6; CDR3: CASSLRQGATDTQYF
J: TRBJ1-4; V: TRBV5-4; CDR3: CASSPQGRSEKLFF
J: TRBJ1-2; V: TRBV24-1; CDR3: CATSDPNRNYGYTF
J: TRBJ2-3; V: TRBV19; CDR3: CASTPIPGQGGTDTQYF
J: TRBJ2-7; V: TRBV6-5; CDR3: CAIQSVRHRYEQYF
J: TRBJ1-6; V: TRBV27; CDR3: CASRWGHSNSPLHF
J: TRBJ1-1; V: TRBV28; CDR3: CASTETVPKNTEAFF
J: TRBJ1-1; V: TRBV4-3; CDR3: CASSQDGQGTEAFF
J: TRBJ2-1; V: TRBV27; CDR3: CASRAGQGNYNEQFF
J: TRBJ2-6; V: TRBV7-8; CDR3: CASSDSYSGANVLTF
J: TRBJ1-1; V: TRBV11-2; CDR3: CASSLASRRQGMNTEAFF